The present entry profiles one T cell receptor beta chain with its context. Its specificity is not known. This entry comes from a study of molecular identifiers for immune sequencing clone quantification. Study-level information: Split five ways in replicates, RNA from about 20,000 or 100,000 naive CD8 cells had four portions sequenced.

CDR1 and CDR2 from the germline V gene are SEHNR and FQNEAQ (reference sequence). This CDR3 is 15 amino acids long. The V end was cut by 3 bases, the J end by 0 bases, with 10 bases between. Methods described previously were used for bulk TCR libraries, and listed TCR primers were applied. Via MiXCR, TCRdb re-called the PCR reads, giving one row per CDR3 protein. This sample has over 85,000 distinct CDR3 sequences, with about 21% found just once. As CD8+CD4-CCR7+CD45RA+ cells, naive CD8 T cells were sorted. Whole-study results and caveats: Whereas naive cells kept under 1% of molecules in clones above 20 RNA copies, such clones held over 99% in effectors.

The chain joins TRBV7-9 to TRBJ2-3; D is perhaps TRBD2 (6 bases). The clonotype comes from a human donor in good health. Some libraries in this study had Jurkat cell RNA spiked in. The sample consisted of naive CD8+ T cells from blood, with Jurkat cell RNA spiked in. Regarding subset: FACS-sorted CD8+CD4-CCR7+CD45RA+ naive T cells. The CDR3 DNA reads as TGTGCCAGCAGCTTGTGGAGGGAGAGCACAGATACGCAGTATTTT. Protein: CASSLWRESTDTQYF.